This entry concerns a single T cell receptor (beta chain). Its antigen target is currently unknown. One base away there is no much larger clone; base qualities are not given. Library prep was done by PCR. The data were produced on an Illumina HiSeq 2500. To normalize quantification of the TCRbeta repertoire, the TCR libraries were built with molecular barcoding that relied on unique molecular identifiers. The public reads were reprocessed in TCRdb via fastp at Q25 and MiXCR, keeping in-frame beta chains. Records with the same CDR3 protein are collapsed into one entry carrying the most frequent genes and DNA. The sample profile shows 450,000 to 550,000 distinct CDR3 sequences; 10% to 12% of them were found once. 11% to 15% of the sample belongs to the ten largest clones. There are 14 amino acids in the CDR3, from cysteine to phenylalanine inclusive. Solely the CDR3 DNA is kept, with 42 bases framed from the first base. The trim is 7 bases for V and 2 bases for J, with a gap of 14 bases between the germline ends. For CDR1 and CDR2, the germline V gene lists LGHNA and YSLEER.

This record belongs to a study of T-cell reconstitution after alpha-beta-depleted transplantation in children listed by TCRdb under 2016. Describing the broader study: Using TCR repertoire profiling, the study followed T-cell immune reconstitution in a quantitative way in children after TCRalphabeta/CD19-depleted allogeneic hematopoietic cell transplantation. Study-wide conclusions, independent of this receptor: The apparently early alphabetaT-cell count recovery about two months after transplant was reportedly dependent on only several hundred rapidly expanded clones derived from non-depleted graft cells. The high TCRbeta diversity at day 60 in some patients was ascribed to recipient T cells and intrathymic progenitors that had survived conditioning. Hyperexpanded clone frequencies declined over subsequent months; after one year, T-cell counts and TCRbeta diversity were mostly attributed to newly produced T cells.

The label giving this sample's treatment or condition can be read as: allogeneic hematopoietic cell transplantation with graft depleted of TCRalphabeta T cells and CD19 B cells. TCRalphabeta/CD19-depleted allogeneic hematopoietic cell grafts were given to the transplant recipients, all of whom were children. This specimen consisted of PBMCs, mostly from graft donor cells, obtained 180 days after TCRalphabeta/CD19-depleted stem cell transplant. In this chain, TRBV4-3 is recombined with TRBJ2-5, with no reliable assignment of the D segment. The sequence was obtained from a female patient between 2 and 15 years old who had a stem cell transplant for aplastic anemia, so the T cells may come from the graft donor. The DNA sequence is given as TGCGCCAGCATGGTGATCCCCCAGCAAGAGACCCAGTACTTC. Protein translation: CASMVIPQQETQYF.